This TCR beta chain was retrieved from a study of cytomegalovirus exposure and HLA in healthy donors. Germline V lookup: CDR1 MGHRA, CDR2 YSYEKL. J lost 4 bases, V lost 3 bases, and 13 bases had no gene match. The CDR3 totals 19 residues. The study's findings and limits: TCR beta chains numbering more than 150 were designated cytomegalovirus-associated.

The PCR was carried out with 60 Vbeta primers and 13 Jbeta primers. Libraries were prepared by immunoSEQ multiplex PCR; TCRdb keeps only in-frame clonotypes and omits some of them. The data show 160,000 or so clones, approximately 78% seen once. This clone was seen a single time. What it recognizes is unknown. Sequencing used PBMCs. The rearrangement links TRBV4-1 to TRBJ2-7; 15 bases agree with TRBD2. The sequence was collected from a male donor in good health and CMV-seronegative. CDR3 protein: CASSQVPGGLAGGWYEQYF. For the CDR3, the DNA is TGCGCCAGCAGCCAGGTGCCCGGGGGACTAGCGGGAGGTTGGTACGAGCAGTACTTC.